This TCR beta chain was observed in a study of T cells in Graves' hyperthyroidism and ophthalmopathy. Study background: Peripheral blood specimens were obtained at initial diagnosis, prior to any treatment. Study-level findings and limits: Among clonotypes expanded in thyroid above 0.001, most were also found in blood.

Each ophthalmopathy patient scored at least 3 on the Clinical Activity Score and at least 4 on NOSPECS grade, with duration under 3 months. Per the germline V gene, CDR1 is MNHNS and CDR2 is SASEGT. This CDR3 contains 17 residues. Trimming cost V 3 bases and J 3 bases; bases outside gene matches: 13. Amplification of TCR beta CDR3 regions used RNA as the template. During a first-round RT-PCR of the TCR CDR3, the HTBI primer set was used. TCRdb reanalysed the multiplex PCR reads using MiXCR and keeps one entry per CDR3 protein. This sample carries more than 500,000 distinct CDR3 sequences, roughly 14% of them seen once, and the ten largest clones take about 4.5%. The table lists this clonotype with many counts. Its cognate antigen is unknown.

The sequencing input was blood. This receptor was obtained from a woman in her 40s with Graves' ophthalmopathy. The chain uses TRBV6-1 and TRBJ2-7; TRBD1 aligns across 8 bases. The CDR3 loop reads CASSESLNRGVYYEQYF. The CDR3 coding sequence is TGTGCCAGCAGTGAGAGTTTAAACAGGGGGGTTTACTACGAGCAGTACTTC.